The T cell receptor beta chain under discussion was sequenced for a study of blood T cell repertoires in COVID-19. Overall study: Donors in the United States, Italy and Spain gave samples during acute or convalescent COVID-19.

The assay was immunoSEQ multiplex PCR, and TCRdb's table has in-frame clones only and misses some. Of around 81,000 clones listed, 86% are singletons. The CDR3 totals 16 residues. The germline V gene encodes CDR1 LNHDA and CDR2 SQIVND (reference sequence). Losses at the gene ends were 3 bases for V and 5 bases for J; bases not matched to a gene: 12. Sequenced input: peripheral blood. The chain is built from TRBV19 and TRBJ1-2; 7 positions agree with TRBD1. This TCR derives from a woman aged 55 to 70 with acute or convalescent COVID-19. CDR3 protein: CASSMISGQRLYGYTF. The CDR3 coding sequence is TGTGCCAGTAGTATGATTTCGGGACAGCGACTATATGGCTACACCTTC.